This T cell receptor (beta chain) appears in the sequencing data of a study of blood T cell repertoires in COVID-19. Here immunoSEQ multiplex PCR was the method, and the copy in TCRdb shows in-frame clones only, minus some. The sample carries over 30,000 clones, roughly 90% recorded once. The CDR3 is 14 amino acids. The material sequenced was peripheral blood. V is TRBV12-1 and J is TRBJ2-3; the D call of TRBD1 is as the table states it, not checked on the DNA. TRBV12-1 is assigned pseudogene status. The TCR originated in a man between 65 and 80 years old with acute or convalescent COVID-19. The CDR3 spells CASSPDIPRDTQYF. CDR3 in DNA: TGTGCCAGCAGCCCGGACATACCGCGGGATACGCAGTATTTT.